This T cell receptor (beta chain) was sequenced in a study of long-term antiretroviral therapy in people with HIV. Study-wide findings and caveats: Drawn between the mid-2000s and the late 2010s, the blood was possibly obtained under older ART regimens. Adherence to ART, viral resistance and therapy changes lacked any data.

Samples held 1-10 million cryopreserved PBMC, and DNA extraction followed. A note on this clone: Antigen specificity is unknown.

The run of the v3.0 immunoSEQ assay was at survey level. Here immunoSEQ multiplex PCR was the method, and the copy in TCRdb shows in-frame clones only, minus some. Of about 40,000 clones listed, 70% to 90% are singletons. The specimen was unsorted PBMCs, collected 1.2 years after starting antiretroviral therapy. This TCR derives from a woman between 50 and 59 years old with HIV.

CDR3 amino acids: CAWRFRGQMNTEAFF. The CDR3 coding sequence is TGTGCCTGGAGGTTTCGTGGGCAGATGAACACTGAAGCTTTCTTT. The J gene is TRBJ1-1, the V gene TRBV30, with D uncertain. Trimming left V 3 bases short and J 0 bases short, with 14 bases between. In germline, CDR1 is GTSNPN, CDR2 SVGIG (reference sequence). This CDR3 is 15 amino acids long.